This is a list of T cell receptor beta chains from one sample in a study of radiotherapy plus CTLA-4 blockade in lung cancer. Profiled with immunoSEQ multiplex PCR; TCRdb holds only in-frame clones, not every one. The sample has over 85,000 clones; roughly 80% are singletons. The source material was peripheral blood, sampled from a patient treated with radiotherapy plus ipilimumab. The receptors here all came from a human donor with non-small cell lung cancer that progressed on radiotherapy plus ipilimumab. Both conserved end residues are part of each CDR3. The D gene is left open where the match is weak. Expanded clones are given a class, and other clones once, few, many or no size at all.

j_gene: TRBJ2-7
abundance: once
d_gene: TRBD2
v_gene: TRBV6-1
CDR3aa: CASTFSAGGHEQYF
CDR3nt: TGTGCCAGCACCTTTTCTGCGGGAGGGCACGAGCAGTACTTC

j_gene: TRBJ1-2
abundance: few
d_gene: -
v_gene: TRBV29-1
CDR3aa: CSVDRAGYTF
CDR3nt: TGCAGCGTTGACAGGGCTGGCTACACCTTC

j_gene: TRBJ2-2
abundance: -
d_gene: -
v_gene: TRBV5-1
CDR3aa: CASSPGLHTGELFF
CDR3nt: TGCGCCAGCAGCCCGGGCCTTCACACCGGGGAGCTGTTTTTT

j_gene: TRBJ2-3
abundance: -
d_gene: -
v_gene: TRBV4-1
CDR3aa: CASSQQSQGGDTQYF
CDR3nt: TGCGCCAGCAGCCAACAATCACAGGGCGGAGATACGCAGTATTTT

j_gene: TRBJ2-5
abundance: -
d_gene: TRBD1
v_gene: TRBV7-2
CDR3aa: CASRLTGQETQYF
CDR3nt: TGTGCCAGCAGGTTGACAGGGCAAGAGACCCAGTACTTC

j_gene: TRBJ1-5
abundance: -
d_gene: -
v_gene: TRBV5-6
CDR3aa: CASSLGARRSGQPQHF
CDR3nt: TGTGCCAGCAGCTTGGGGGCCAGAAGAAGCGGGCAGCCCCAGCATTTT

j_gene: TRBJ2-3
abundance: -
d_gene: TRBD2
v_gene: TRBV6-5
CDR3aa: CASSSTSGRGTDTQYF
CDR3nt: TGTGCCAGCAGTTCGACTAGCGGGAGAGGTACAGATACGCAGTATTTT

j_gene: TRBJ1-5
abundance: -
d_gene: -
v_gene: TRBV27
CDR3aa: CASSLRASNQPQHF
CDR3nt: TGTGCCAGCAGTTTGAGGGCGAGCAATCAGCCCCAGCATTTT

j_gene: TRBJ1-2
abundance: -
d_gene: TRBD1
v_gene: TRBV7-8
CDR3aa: CASSVGTGAGDYGYTF
CDR3nt: TGTGCCAGCAGCGTCGGGACAGGGGCGGGAGACTATGGCTACACCTTC

j_gene: TRBJ2-1
abundance: -
d_gene: TRBD1
v_gene: TRBV5-6
CDR3aa: CASSWPGQGVNEQFF
CDR3nt: TGTGCCAGCAGCTGGCCGGGACAGGGTGTGAATGAGCAGTTCTTC

j_gene: TRBJ1-1
abundance: -
d_gene: -
v_gene: TRBV29-1
CDR3aa: CSVGWENTEAFF
CDR3nt: TGCAGCGTTGGATGGGAGAACACTGAAGCTTTCTTT

j_gene: TRBJ2-2
abundance: -
d_gene: TRBD2
v_gene: TRBV28
CDR3aa: CASNSGLAGGNTGELFF
CDR3nt: TGTGCCAGCAACTCCGGACTAGCGGGAGGGAACACCGGGGAGCTGTTTTTT

j_gene: TRBJ2-5
abundance: -
d_gene: -
v_gene: TRBV29-1
CDR3aa: CSVEEIETQYF
CDR3nt: TGCAGCGTTGAAGAGATTGAGACCCAGTACTTC

j_gene: TRBJ1-2
abundance: -
d_gene: TRBD1
v_gene: TRBV28
CDR3aa: CASSWTGTYGYTF
CDR3nt: TGTGCCAGCAGTTGGACAGGGACCTATGGCTACACCTTC